The 24 T cell receptor beta chains below were found in one sample sequenced in a study of T cells in Graves' hyperthyroidism and ophthalmopathy. Amplified TCR beta CDR3 regions came from RNA transcripts. The HTBI primer set was used in a first-round RT-PCR of the TCR CDR3. TCRdb recomputed calls from the multiplex PCR reads with MiXCR, one row per CDR3 protein. The table records approximately 560,000 distinct CDR3 sequences, around a sixth of them present only once. The source material was blood. Receptors were obtained from a woman between 25 and 40 years old with Graves' hyperthyroidism.

The sample holds a few counts of this clonotype. The J gene is TRBJ2-1, the V gene TRBV6-1, with D unclear. The V gene lost 5 bases and the J gene lost 10 bases, with 12 bases spanning the gap. Germline CDR1 reads MNHNS; CDR2 reads SASEGT. CDR3 length: 12 amino acids. This CDR3 reads CASSSTWWEQFF. The CDR3 nucleotides read TGTGCCAGCAGTTCAACGTGGTGGGAGCAGTTCTTC.

This clonotype was found many times. The chain combines TRBV27 with TRBJ2-2; the match to TRBD1 covers 7 bases. The CDR3 has 13 residues. With 7 bases clipped from V and 4 bases from J, the junction kept 3 bases outside the gene matches. CDR1 is MNHEY and CDR2 is SMNVEV in the germline V gene (reference sequence). The CDR3 is CASNRQGTGELFF. CDR3 nucleotide sequence: TGTGCCAGCAATCGACAGGGCACCGGGGAGCTGTTTTTT.

This clonotype was counted at least ten times. The chain employs TRBV6-1 and TRBJ1-1; weak D call: TRBD1 (6 bases). The CDR3 extends over 14 amino acids. The ends were cut back, 6 bases at V and 1 base at J, with 12 bases in the middle. Germline V gene data show CDR1 as MNHNS and CDR2 as SASEGT. This chain's CDR3 is CASRRRGGNTEAFF. Here the CDR3 DNA reads TGTGCCAGCAGAAGGAGGGGGGGGAACACTGAAGCTTTCTTT.

This clonotype was found many times. The genes are TRBV30 and TRBJ2-1, with D unclear. V shed 1 base and J shed 2 bases, with 9 bases lying between them. CDR3 size: 14 residues. From germline, CDR1 is GTSNPN and CDR2 SVGIG (reference sequence). The CDR3 coding sequence is TGTGCCTGGAGTGAAAACTTGCCCTACAATGAGCAGTTCTTC. It yields the protein CAWSENLPYNEQFF.

In its sample, this clonotype was seen many times. The chain couples TRBV6-1 to TRBJ2-3; 9 bases are shared with TRBD1. Losses at the gene ends were 5 bases for V and 2 bases for J; bases not matched to a gene: 5. Germline values: CDR1 MNHNS, CDR2 SASEGT. There are 15 residues in the CDR3. In nucleotides, the CDR3 is TGTGCCAGCAGTTACGGGACAGGGTTCACAGATACGCAGTATTTT. Translation: CASSYGTGFTDTQYF.

This clonotype was detected only a few times. The chain recombines TRBV10-3 with TRBJ2-1; D not certain. The CDR3 extends over 17 amino acids. With 0 bases removed from V and 6 bases from J, the gap between germline ends came to 18 bases. CDR1 and CDR2 from the germline V gene are ENHRY and SYGVKD. CDR3: CAISESKSTIGGNEQFF. CDR3 nucleotides: TGTGCCATCAGTGAGTCGAAGTCCACTATCGGCGGCAATGAGCAGTTCTTC.

This clonotype appeared many times. The chain links TRBV2 to TRBJ2-1; a possible D gene is TRBD1 (5 bases). Trimming took 8 bases from V and 8 from J, leaving 16 bases between them. The germline V gene has CDR1 SNHLY and CDR2 FYNNEI. The length of the CDR3 is 13 residues. The CDR3 loop is CASGQGVDYEQFF. The CDR3 DNA sequence: TGTGCCAGCGGGCAGGGTGTCGACTATGAGCAGTTCTTC.

This clonotype was detected many times. This rearrangement joins TRBV20-1 to TRBJ2-1, with 11 bases lining up with TRBD2. The V and J ends lost 6 bases and 8 bases, in that order; junction bases with no gene match: 15. The CDR3 consists of 16 residues. The germline V gene encodes CDR1 DFQATT and CDR2 SNEGSKA (reference sequence). This chain's CDR3 is CSATPVQLAGAYEQFF. The CDR3 DNA reads TGCAGTGCCACCCCAGTCCAACTAGCGGGAGCCTATGAGCAGTTCTTC.

This clonotype was seen many times. This chain joins TRBV12-3 or TRBV12-4 and TRBJ2-1; 11 positions match TRBD2. V dropped 6 bases and J dropped 0; count of bases not matched to a gene: 13. The CDR3 sequence is 19 residues long. Here the CDR3 DNA reads TGTGCCAGCAGACCGATAGCGGGAGGGGTGACTGGCTCCTACAATGAGCAGTTCTTC. Protein product: CASRPIAGGVTGSYNEQFF.

There are a few counts of this clonotype. The V call is TRBV10-2, the J call TRBJ2-7; 8 bases match TRBD1. Germline CDR1 reads WSHSY; CDR2 reads SAAADI. Unmatched junction bases numbered 5, after V lost 0 bases and J lost 7 bases. The CDR3 has 14 amino acids. DNA of the CDR3: TGCGCCAGCAGTGAGTCTCAGGGGGCGGGTGAGCAGTACTTC. Amino acid sequence: CASSESQGAGEQYF.

This clonotype has a handful of counts. A much larger clone sits a single nucleotide away, making a read error possible. V usage is TRBV2 and J usage is TRBJ2-3, with 7 nucleotides matching TRBD1. CDR1 SNHLY and CDR2 FYNNEI come from the germline V gene. The CDR3 runs 14 residues. Trimming removed 9 bases from V and 5 bases from J; junction bases left unmatched: 11. This CDR3 reads CASSGTDFIDTQYF. The DNA of the CDR3 is TGTGCCAGTTCCGGGACAGACTTCATAGATACGCAGTATTTT.

The J gene is TRBJ2-7, the V gene TRBV10-3; D remains unclear. CDR3 size: 15 residues. The V gene lost 5 bases and the J gene lost 4 bases, with 18 bases spanning the gap. Per the germline V gene, CDR1 is ENHRY and CDR2 is SYGVKD. The CDR3 protein is CAISYSGPYGYEQYF. CDR3 DNA: TGTGCCATCAGTTACTCGGGCCCCTATGGATACGAGCAGTACTTC.

This clonotype appeared many times. V and J are TRBV6-2 or TRBV6-3 and TRBJ2-1, with 9 bases fitting TRBD2. Germline CDR1 reads MNHEY; CDR2 reads SVGEGT. J lost 7 bases, V lost 6 bases, and 7 bases had no gene match. The length of the CDR3 is 14 residues. CDR3 sequence: CASSSSGIPNEQFF. The CDR3 DNA reads TGTGCCAGCAGCTCTAGCGGGATTCCGAATGAGCAGTTCTTC.

This clonotype appeared many times. V gene TRBV30 combines with J gene TRBJ2-1, with D unresolved. The CDR3 spans 11 residues. Germline assignment: CDR1 GTSNPN and CDR2 SVGIG (reference sequence). V was cut by 0 bases and J by 11 bases, with 8 bases left in between. DNA of the CDR3: TGTGCCTGGAGTGTAGCCCGCCAGCAGTTCTTC. As protein: CAWSVARQQFF.

In this sample, this clonotype turned up many times. The V and J genes are TRBV5-1 and TRBJ2-4; no reliable D call. Deletions cut 1 base from V and 8 bases from J, with 7 bases between. The CDR3 extends over 12 amino acids. From germline, CDR1 is SGHRS and CDR2 YFSETQ. CDR3 coding DNA: TGCGCCAGCAGCTTGAACGGAGACATTCAGTACTTC. Amino acids: CASSLNGDIQYF. The full variable domain, in which reference TRBV5-1 and TRBJ2-4 provide the parts outside the CDR3, is KAGVTQTPRYLIKTRGQQVTLSCSPISGHRSVSWYQQTPGQGLQFLFEYFSETQRNKGNFPGRFSGRQFSNSRSEMNVSTLELGDSALYLCASSLNGDIQYFGAGTRLSVL.

This clonotype has ten or more counts. The chain carries TRBV30 and TRBJ1-4; D gene ambiguous. This CDR3 has 14 amino acids. Germline CDR1 reads GTSNPN; CDR2 reads SVGIG (reference sequence). V lost 0 bases and J lost 3, with 8 bases in between. This CDR3 reads CAWSVSDANEKLFF. CDR3 in DNA: TGTGCCTGGAGTGTATCGGACGCTAATGAAAAACTGTTTTTT.

This clonotype appeared many times. This rearrangement joins TRBV30 to TRBJ1-6, with D unresolved. V was trimmed by 4 bases and J by 2 bases, leaving 15 bases between them. Germline V lookup: CDR1 GTSNPN, CDR2 SVGIG (reference sequence). The CDR3 extends over 16 amino acids. The DNA of the CDR3 is TGTGCCTGGAATAAAAATCCGGGGACCTATAATTCACCCCTCCACTTT. Protein product: CAWNKNPGTYNSPLHF.

Only a few counts were recorded for this clonotype. V gene TRBV6-1 combines with J gene TRBJ1-6; D remains unclear. Between the trimmed V and J ends, which lost 6 bases and 0 bases, there was a span of 12 bases. This CDR3 spans 16 amino acids. The germline V gene has CDR1 MNHNS and CDR2 SASEGT. The CDR3 bases are TGTGCCAGCAGCCCCCGCCGGGGCTCCTATAATTCACCCCTCCACTTT. It yields the protein CASSPRRGSYNSPLHF.

This clonotype was seen at least ten times. This sequence joins TRBV7-2 and TRBJ2-3; 8 bases agree with TRBD2. With 3 bases clipped from V and 3 bases from J, the junction kept 5 bases outside the gene matches. CDR3 length: 15 amino acids. Germline-derived CDR1 and CDR2 are SGHTA and FQGNSA. In DNA form, the CDR3 reads TGTGCCAGCAGCTTGCCAGCGGGAGTAACAGATACGCAGTATTTT. Encoded protein: CASSLPAGVTDTQYF.

Ten or more counts support this clonotype. The rearrangement links TRBV7-2 to TRBJ2-2; D not resolved. The germline V gene has CDR1 SGHTA and CDR2 FQGNSA. The V end was cut by 2 bases, the J end by 3 bases, with 4 bases between. The CDR3 is made up of 13 amino acids. The CDR3 DNA reads TGTGCCAGCAGCTTAATGCACACCGGGGAGCTGTTTTTT. As protein: CASSLMHTGELFF.

This clonotype was detected many times. The chain couples TRBV7-9 to TRBJ2-1, with D possibly called TRBD1 or TRBD2 (5 bases each). This CDR3 contains 15 residues. V was cut by 1 base and J by 2 bases, with 9 bases left in between. Germline V gives CDR1 SEHNR, CDR2 FQNEAQ (reference sequence). CDR3 protein: CASSLGGVAYNEQFF. In DNA, the CDR3 is TGTGCCAGCAGCTTAGGAGGGGTTGCCTACAATGAGCAGTTCTTC.

This rearrangement joins TRBV11-2 to TRBJ2-6, with D perhaps matching TRBD1 or TRBD2 (5 bases each). The CDR3 consists of 19 residues. Trimming stripped 11 bases from V and 0 bases from J, with 26 bases between. Germline V gene lookup returns CDR1 SGHAT and CDR2 FQNNGV. The CDR3 here is CAWSEGSGLRYSGANVLTF. CDR3 DNA: TGTGCCTGGAGTGAGGGATCAGGGCTTAGGTACTCTGGGGCCAACGTCCTGACTTTC.

This clonotype was seen only a few times. The rearrangement links TRBV29-1 to TRBJ1-1; tentative D call: TRBD1 (5 bases). This CDR3 contains 12 residues. Trimming shortened V by 7 bases and J by 4 bases, and 13 bases separated the two germline ends. The V gene's germline CDR1 is SQVTM and CDR2 ANQGSEA. CDR3 DNA: TGCAGCGGTAGGGGAGCGGGCACTGAAGCTTTCTTT. Its protein is CSGRGAGTEAFF.

This clonotype showed up many times. V gene TRBV6-6 combines with J gene TRBJ2-7; tentative D call: TRBD2 (6 bases). This CDR3 is built from 14 residues. V was pared by 2 bases and J by 7 bases, with 15 bases between. CDR1 is MNHNY and CDR2 is SVGAGI in the germline V gene (reference sequence). CDR3 in amino acids: CASSYEGLGGEQYF. The CDR3 region has the DNA TGTGCCAGCAGTTACGAGGGACTGGGTGGGGAGCAGTACTTC.